This T cell receptor beta chain comes out of a study of tissue T cells after allogeneic stem cell transplantation. CDR3 sequences, V/J genes, frequencies and template counts came from survey-depth TCRbeta sequencing. TCRdb's copy holds only in-frame clones and misses some; the assay was immunoSEQ multiplex PCR. The sample consists of 48,000 or so clones, 65% to 80% of them appearing once. Comments on this clone: The gene names given are mouse names.

Sequencing input: sorted cells pooled from one or two spleens. This receptor was identified in a pool of C57BL/6 mice in good health.

CDR3 DNA (partial): TGTGCCAGCAAGGACAGGGTGGTCACAGAAGTCTTC. This sequence encodes CASKDRVVTEVF. The full CDR3 sequence reads CASKDRVVTEVFF. The chain links TRBV13-3 to TRBJ1-1, with 8 bases aligning to TRBD1. The CDR3 is cut off 1 residue early in the read; its end comes from the germline J gene. CDR3 size: 13 residues. V trimming: 6 bases; J trimming: 4 bases; junction bases outside the gene matches: 5. Germline CDR1 reads NNHDY; CDR2 reads SYVADS.